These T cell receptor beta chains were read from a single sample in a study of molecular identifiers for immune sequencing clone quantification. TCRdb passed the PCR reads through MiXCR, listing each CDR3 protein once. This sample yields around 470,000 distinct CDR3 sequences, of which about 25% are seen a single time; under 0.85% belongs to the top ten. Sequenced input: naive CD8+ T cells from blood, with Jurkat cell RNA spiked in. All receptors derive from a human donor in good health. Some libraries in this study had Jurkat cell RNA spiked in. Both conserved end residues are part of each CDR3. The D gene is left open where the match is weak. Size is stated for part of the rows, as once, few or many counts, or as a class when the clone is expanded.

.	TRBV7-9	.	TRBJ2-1	TGTGCCAGCAGCTTAGGGACGCTGAATGAGCAGTTCTTC	CASSLGTLNEQFF
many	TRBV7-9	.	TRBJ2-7	TGTGCCACCACGGAAGGCTACGAGCAGTACTTC	CATTEGYEQYF
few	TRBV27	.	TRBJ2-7	TGTGCCAGCAGACAGGGTGTCTCCTACGAGCAGTACTTC	CASRQGVSYEQYF
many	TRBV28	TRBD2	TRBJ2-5	TGTGCCAGCAGTTTATCGGGGACTAGCCCTGGATCGGGGACCCAGTACTTC	CASSLSGTSPGSGTQYF
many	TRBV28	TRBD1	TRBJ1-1	TGTGCCAGCAGTACGCCGGGACAGGCGAACACTGAAGCTTTCTTT	CASSTPGQANTEAFF
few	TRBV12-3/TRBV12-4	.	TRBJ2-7	TGTGCCAGCAGTACCGAGCGAGGCGAGCAGTACTTC	CASSTERGEQYF
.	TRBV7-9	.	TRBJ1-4	TGTGCCAGCACCGTGGGGCTTGGAGAAAAACTGTTTTTT	CASTVGLGEKLFF
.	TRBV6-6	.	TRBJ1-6	TGTGCCAGCAGTTACTCACGGGACGATAATTCACCCCTCTACTTT	CASSYSRDDNSPLYF
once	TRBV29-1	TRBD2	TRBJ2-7	TGCGGCGTTGAACTAGGACTAGCGGGAACCTACGTGCAGTACTTC	CGVELGLAGTYVQYF
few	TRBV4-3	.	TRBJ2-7	TGCGCCAGCAGCCAAGATCTGGGCAACTCCTACGAGCAGTACTTC	CASSQDLGNSYEQYF
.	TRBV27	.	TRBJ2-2	TGTGCCAGCAGGTTAGGGACCGGGGAGCTGTTTTTT	CASRLGTGELFF
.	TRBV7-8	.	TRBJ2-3	TGTGCCTGCAGCTTAGAAGTCCTCGGCACAGATACGCTGTATTTT	CACSLEVLGTDTLYF
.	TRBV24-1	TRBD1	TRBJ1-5	TGTGCCACCAGTCCGACAGGGGGTTTCAATCAGCCCCAGCATTTT	CATSPTGGFNQPQHF
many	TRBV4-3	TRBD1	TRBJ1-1	TGCGCCAGCAGCCAATACGACAGGGCGTTCACTGAAGCTTTCTTT	CASSQYDRAFTEAFF
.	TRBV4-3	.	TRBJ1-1	TGCGCCAGCAGCCAAGATACGTGGAGAAACACTGAAGCTTTCTTT	CASSQDTWRNTEAFF
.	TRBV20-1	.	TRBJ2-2	TGCAGTGCTAGAGATTACGCGAACGCGAACACCGGGGAGCTGTTTTTT	CSARDYANANTGELFF
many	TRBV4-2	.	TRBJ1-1	TGTGCCAGCAGCCAAGAATCGAGCGTTGAAGCTTTCTTT	CASSQESSVEAFF
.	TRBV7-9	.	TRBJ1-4	TGTGCCAGCAGCTCCCTGACAGGTTCGGCTAATGAAAAACTGTTTTTT	CASSSLTGSANEKLFF
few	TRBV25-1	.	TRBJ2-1	TGTGCCAGCAGTGAATCCCGTCGGACCACGTACAATGAGCAGTTCTTC	CASSESRRTTYNEQFF
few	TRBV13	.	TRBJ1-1	TGTGCCAGCAGCTTAGGCAACAGCATGAACACTGAAGCTTTCTTT	CASSLGNSMNTEAFF
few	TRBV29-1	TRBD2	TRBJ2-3	TGCAGCGTCCCTGGGGCGGGAGGGTCAGATACGCAGTATTTT	CSVPGAGGSDTQYF
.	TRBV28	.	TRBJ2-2	TGTGCCAGCAGTTTTTGGAGGGATCCGAACACCGGGGAGCTGTTTTTT	CASSFWRDPNTGELFF
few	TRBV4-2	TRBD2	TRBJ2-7	TGTGCCAGCAGCCAAGAGCCTAGCGGCTACGAGCAGTACTTC	CASSQEPSGYEQYF
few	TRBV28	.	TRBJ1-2	TGTGCCAGCAGCTCACCCAGTACCGGGGGCATGTACTATGGCTACACCTTC	CASSSPSTGGMYYGYTF
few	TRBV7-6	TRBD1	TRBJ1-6	TGTGCCAGCAGCACCGACAGGGGGCGATCCTATAATTCACCCCTCCACTTT	CASSTDRGRSYNSPLHF
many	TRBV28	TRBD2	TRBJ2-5	TGTGCCAGCAGTTTATATCCTAGCGGGGTTCAAGAGACCCAGTACTTC	CASSLYPSGVQETQYF
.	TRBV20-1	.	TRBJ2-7	TGCAGTGCTGAGACGCCCCGGGGCTACGAGCAGTACTTC	CSAETPRGYEQYF
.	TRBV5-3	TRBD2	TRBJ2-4	TGTGCCAGCAGCTTGCCTCTTCTAGCGGGAGTGGACATTCGGTACTTC	CASSLPLLAGVDIRYF
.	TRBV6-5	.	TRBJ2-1	TGTGCCAGCGGTGACCCGAAGCGTCATGAGCAGTTCTTC	CASGDPKRHEQFF
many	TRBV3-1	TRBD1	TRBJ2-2	TGTGCCAGCAGTCCGGGACAGACAACCGGGGAGCTGTTTTTT	CASSPGQTTGELFF
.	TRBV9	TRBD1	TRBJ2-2	TGTGCCAGCAGCGTAGGTAGGGGGCGCGACACCGGGGAGCTGTTTTTT	CASSVGRGRDTGELFF
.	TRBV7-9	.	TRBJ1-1	TGTGCCAGCAGGGGTACAGGGTCGAACACTGAAGCTTTCTTT	CASRGTGSNTEAFF
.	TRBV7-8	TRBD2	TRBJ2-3	TGTGCCAGCAGCTTACCCCGGGGCGGGGGGGCGTCAGATACGCAGTATTTT	CASSLPRGGGASDTQYF
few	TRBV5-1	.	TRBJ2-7	TGCGCCAGCAGCGTCGAAGGGTACGAGCAGTACTTC	CASSVEGYEQYF
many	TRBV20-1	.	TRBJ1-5	TGCAGTGCTAGAGATGAAGTCCGGACGGGACAGCCCCAGCATTTT	CSARDEVRTGQPQHF
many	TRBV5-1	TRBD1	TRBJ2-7	TGCGCCAGCAGTAAGGGGGCGGAGAACGAGCAGTACTTC	CASSKGAENEQYF
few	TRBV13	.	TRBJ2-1	TGTGCCAGCAGCTCCCTAGGGGATAACTACAATGAGCAGTTCTTC	CASSSLGDNYNEQFF
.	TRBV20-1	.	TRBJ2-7	TGCAGTGCTAGACGGAGGGAATCCTACGAGCAGTACTTC	CSARRRESYEQYF
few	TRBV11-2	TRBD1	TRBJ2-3	TGTGCCAGCAGCCTCCACGACAGGGCCGGCTACACAGATACGCAGTATTTT	CASSLHDRAGYTDTQYF
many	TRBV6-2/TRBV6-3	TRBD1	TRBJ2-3	TGTGCCAGCAGTTCCCCGAGGACAGGACTCACAGATACGCAGTATTTT	CASSSPRTGLTDTQYF
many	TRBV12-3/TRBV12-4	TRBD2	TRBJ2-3	TGTGCCAGCAGGCGGACTAGCGGGAGACTGGATACGCAGTATTTT	CASRRTSGRLDTQYF
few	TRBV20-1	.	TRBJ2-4	TGCAGTGCTAGAGATAACCTACTAGCCAAAAACATTCAGTACTTC	CSARDNLLAKNIQYF
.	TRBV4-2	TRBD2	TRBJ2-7	TGTGCCAGCAGCCAAGGCGTCCTGGGGACTAGCTACGAGCAGTACTTC	CASSQGVLGTSYEQYF
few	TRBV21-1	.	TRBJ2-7	TGTGCCAGCAGCACACGGACTAGCGGGATGAGGGTGCAGTACTTC	CASSTRTSGMRVQYF
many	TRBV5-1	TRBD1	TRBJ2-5	TGCGCCAGCAGCAGGGACAGGGGGCAAGAGACCCAGTACTTC	CASSRDRGQETQYF
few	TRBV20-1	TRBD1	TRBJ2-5	TGCAGTGCTAGAGAACAGGGGAACTTCCAAGAGACCCAGTACTTC	CSAREQGNFQETQYF
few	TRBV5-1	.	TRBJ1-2	TGCGCCAGCAGCTCCCCGGGTATCCCTGGCTACACCTTC	CASSSPGIPGYTF
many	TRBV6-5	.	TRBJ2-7	TGTGCCAGCAGTTACTCGGGGACACTAAACCCCTACGAGCAGTACTTC	CASSYSGTLNPYEQYF
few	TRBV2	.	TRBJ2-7	TGTGCCAGCAGTGAAGAACCGGTCATGTCCTACGAGCAGTACTTC	CASSEEPVMSYEQYF
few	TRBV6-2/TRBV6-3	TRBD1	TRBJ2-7	TGTGCCAGCAGACCGGACCGACAGGGTGTCTACGAGCAGTACTTC	CASRPDRQGVYEQYF
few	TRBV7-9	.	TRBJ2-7	TGTGCCAGCAGCTTACCTGACTATTACGAGCAGTACTTC	CASSLPDYYEQYF
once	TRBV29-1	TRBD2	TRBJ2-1	TGCAGCGCACCGGGACTAGGAGCTAATGAGCAGTTCTTC	CSAPGLGANEQFF
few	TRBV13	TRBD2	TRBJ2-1	TGTGCCAGCAGCTTAGGGTTCACGGGGGGACCCGACAACAATGAGCAGTTCTTC	CASSLGFTGGPDNNEQFF